A selection of T cell receptor beta chains follows, all from one sample in a study of cytomegalovirus exposure and HLA in healthy donors. Sequenced by immunoSEQ multiplex PCR; TCRdb stores in-frame clones only, minus some. The listing records under 95,000 clones. What was sequenced was PBMCs. All receptors come from a female donor in good health and CMV-seropositive. Both conserved end residues are part of each CDR3.

CDR3 protein	J gene	V gene
CASSYVAGGYLETQYF	TRBJ2-5	TRBV7-2
CSASDRGPVKGYTF	TRBJ1-2	TRBV29-1
CSARDYNEQFF	TRBJ2-1	TRBV20-1
CASRRRRDSGNTIYF	TRBJ1-3	TRBV6-5
CASRQLSGRYNEQFF	TRBJ2-1	TRBV4-1
CASRTQGNTEAFF	TRBJ1-1	TRBV2
CAISEGVGFEQFF	TRBJ2-1	TRBV10-3
CASSPPSLAGGGTDTQYF	TRBJ2-3	TRBV18
CASSQVAGVYNEQFF	TRBJ2-1	TRBV14
CAISELRSGNTIYF	TRBJ1-3	TRBV10-3
CARPRTGVGEQYF	TRBJ2-7	TRBV6-6
CASSSRQGYEQYF	TRBJ2-7	TRBV5-6
CASSPKGIETYEQYF	TRBJ2-7	TRBV27
CASSPQLGGGSYEQYF	TRBJ2-7	TRBV28
CASSLGGAGGNEQFF	TRBJ2-1	TRBV7-3
CASSVDPGPNYEQYF	TRBJ2-7	TRBV9
CASSDTGGRGRFEQFF	TRBJ2-1	TRBV19
CASEAGGNTGELFF	TRBJ2-2	TRBV6-5
CASRGLVTDTQYF	TRBJ2-3	TRBV5-1
CASSSRPRETQYF	TRBJ2-5	TRBV11-1
CASSLGTGPPEQFF	TRBJ2-1	TRBV28
CASSLGTSGYNEQFF	TRBJ2-1	TRBV7-7
CASSNRATNEKLFF	TRBJ1-4	TRBV2
CASSRWTREQYF	TRBJ2-7	TRBV11-2
CASSRRTGNTEAFF	TRBJ1-1	TRBV7-3
CASSVAGKGLQPQHF	TRBJ1-5	TRBV6-1
CASRSGYETQYF	TRBJ2-5	TRBV5-6
CASSPRGRETQYF	TRBJ2-5	TRBV27
CASSEIPGLVDTQYF	TRBJ2-3	TRBV2
CASKRQKFSDQPQHF	TRBJ1-5	TRBV6-5
CSVEQGYGYTF	TRBJ1-2	TRBV29-1
CASSPGQGNRETQYF	TRBJ2-5	TRBV7-9
CASSARGLNYGYTF	TRBJ1-2	TRBV6-5
CSGTTGLTDTQYF	TRBJ2-3	TRBV29-1
CASPERGRAEAFF	TRBJ1-1	TRBV6-1
CASSLRGNTGELFF	TRBJ2-2	TRBV7-9
CSADRERTEAFF	TRBJ1-1	TRBV29-1
CASSQDGGLINYGYTF	TRBJ1-2	TRBV4-1
CASRVQNYGYTF	TRBJ1-2	TRBV6-5
CASSSQGYTGELFF	TRBJ2-2	TRBV5-1